Presented here are 16 T cell receptor beta chains from one specimen sequenced in a study of blood T cell repertoires in COVID-19. The data were produced by immunoSEQ multiplex PCR, yet TCRdb's version contains in-frame clones alone and is incomplete. Among 200,000 to 300,000 clones listed, approximately 86% were seen once. What was sequenced was peripheral blood. The source is a man in his fifties or sixties who had recovered from COVID-19.

The genes are TRBV18 and TRBJ1-2; a possible D gene is TRBD1 (5 bases). V dropped 0 bases and J dropped 0 bases, with 11 bases sitting between them. The germline V gene encodes CDR1 KGHSH and CDR2 LQKENI. The CDR3 extends over 16 amino acids. Here the CDR3 reads CASSPPVAGANYGYTF. In DNA, the CDR3 is TGTGCCAGCTCACCACCGGTGGCGGGGGCTAACTATGGCTACACCTTC. Filled out from reference TRBV18 and TRBJ1-2, the complete variable domain reads NAGVMQNPRHLVRRRGQEARLRCSPMKGHSHVYWYRQLPEEGLKFMVYLQKENIIDESGMPKERFSAEFPKEGPSILRIQQVVRGDSAAYFCASSPPVAGANYGYTFGSGTRLTVV.

V usage is TRBV18 and J usage is TRBJ1-1; possible D gene TRBD1, 5 bases. This CDR3 spans 14 amino acids. Trimming left V 5 bases short and J 5 bases short, with 15 bases between. In germline, CDR1 is KGHSH, CDR2 LQKENI. CDR3 DNA sequence: TGTGCCAGCTCATCCGCAGGCAGGGATACTGAAGCTTTCTTT. Amino acids: CASSSAGRDTEAFF.

The gene calls are TRBV28 and TRBJ1-2; 7 positions match TRBD1. J lost 8 bases, V lost 3 bases, and 6 bases had no gene match. Germline-derived CDR1 and CDR2 are MDHEN and SYDVKM. The CDR3 spans 13 residues. Here the CDR3 reads CASSLNRGVGYTF. CDR3 sequence (DNA): TGTGCCAGCAGTTTGAACAGGGGAGTGGGCTACACCTTC.

In DNA form, the CDR3 reads TGTGCCAGCAGTTCCTACCTACTGACTAGCAGAACGCAGTATTTT. It encodes CASSSYLLTSRTQYF. The chain links TRBV6-2 or TRBV6-3 to TRBJ2-3; 7 bases align to TRBD2. Germline CDR1 is MNHEY and CDR2 is SVGEGT. The CDR3 is 15 amino acids. Trimming cost V 4 bases and J 9 bases; bases outside gene matches: 13.

The chain recombines TRBV4-2 with TRBJ1-3; 7 positions agree with TRBD1. Germline CDR1 LGHNA, CDR2 YNFKEQ. The CDR3 length is 17 residues. V shed 1 base and J 0 bases; nucleotides not matched to a gene: 6. The CDR3 region has the DNA TGTGCCAGCAGCCAAGGAGTTACAGGGGACTCTGGAAACACCATATATTTT. Translating it yields CASSQGVTGDSGNTIYF.

The chain joins TRBV5-1 to TRBJ1-6; 7 bases line up with TRBD1. The V segment lost 4 bases and the J segment 6 bases; nucleotides outside the gene matches: 10. This CDR3 spans 16 amino acids. Germline V gene lookup returns CDR1 SGHRS and CDR2 YFSETQ. CDR3 sequence: CASSISGQEVNSPLHF. CDR3 bases: TGCGCCAGCAGCATTTCAGGACAGGAAGTTAATTCACCCCTCCACTTT.

The chain couples TRBV7-9 to TRBJ1-1; no definite D call. Germline assignment: CDR1 SEHNR and CDR2 FQNEAQ (reference sequence). Trimming cost V 4 bases and J 0 bases, with 6 bases left between them. The CDR3 totals 13 residues. CDR3 sequence: CASSYGVNTEAFF. CDR3 in DNA: TGTGCCAGCAGCTACGGAGTGAACACTGAAGCTTTCTTT.

The chain carries TRBV7-9 and TRBJ2-1, with D perhaps matching TRBD1 (5 bases). Trimming took off 4 bases at V and 9 bases at J, with 16 bases between the two ends. In germline, CDR1 is SEHNR, CDR2 FQNEAQ (reference sequence). CDR3 size: 14 residues. CDR3 nucleotide sequence: TGTGCCAGCAGCTGGGTACCAGGGTACTCTGAGCAGTTCTTC. It is translated as CASSWVPGYSEQFF.

The rearrangement joins TRBV18 to TRBJ1-3; D is perhaps TRBD1 (6 bases). The CDR3 consists of 16 residues. The germline gives CDR1 KGHSH, CDR2 LQKENI. V shed 0 bases and J shed 0 bases, with 9 bases lying between them. CDR3 sequence (DNA): TGTGCCAGCTCACCACCAGGGGGAAGCTCTGGAAACACCATATATTTT. Its translation: CASSPPGGSSGNTIYF. Based on the CDR3 plus reference TRBV18 and TRBJ1-3, the full variable domain is NAGVMQNPRHLVRRRGQEARLRCSPMKGHSHVYWYRQLPEEGLKFMVYLQKENIIDESGMPKERFSAEFPKEGPSILRIQQVVRGDSAAYFCASSPPGGSSGNTIYFGEGSWLTVV.

As DNA, the CDR3 is TGTGCCAGCAGCGAACCGACAGGGATCCACGAGCAGTACGTC. Protein sequence: CASSEPTGIHEQYV. The chain uses TRBV5-6 and TRBJ2-7; 7 bases align to TRBD1. V was clipped by 4 bases and J by 5 bases; unmatched bases: 9. Germline V CDR1 and CDR2: SGHDT, YYEEEE. This CDR3 contains 14 residues.

The rearrangement links TRBV4-2 to TRBJ2-2, with TRBD1 as a possible D gene (6 bases). Germline CDR1 is LGHNA and CDR2 is YNFKEQ. The CDR3 is 18 residues long. Trimming pared 5 bases from V and 3 bases from J, leaving 22 bases between. The chain's CDR3 is CASSAQGSGKAYTGELFF. The CDR3 nucleotides read TGTGCCAGCAGCGCACAGGGTTCTGGTAAGGCGTACACCGGGGAGCTGTTTTTT.

In this sample, this clone turned up a few times. The chain employs TRBV18 and TRBJ2-1; the D is unclear. The CDR3 loop spans 15 amino acids. Germline loops: CDR1 KGHSH, CDR2 LQKENI. V lost 2 bases to trimming and J lost 7 bases, with 15 bases between them. The CDR3 sequence: CASSPRVASGNEQFF. The CDR3, as DNA: TGTGCCAGCTCACCAAGAGTAGCCTCTGGGAATGAGCAGTTCTTC.

This clone was counted between two and nine times. V is TRBV7-2 and J is TRBJ1-5, with 8 bases fitting TRBD1. Germline V lookup: CDR1 SGHTA, CDR2 FQGNSA. V lost 3 bases, J lost 3 bases, and 7 bases stayed unmatched. This CDR3 comprises 16 residues. This CDR3 reads CASSLETGVNNQPQHF. The CDR3 nucleotides are TGTGCCAGCAGCTTGGAGACAGGGGTGAACAATCAGCCCCAGCATTTT.

Concerning this clone: A much larger clone differs by one base, so this may be a read error. The same CDR3 is also encoded by other DNA sequences in this sample. The chain carries TRBV7-6 and TRBJ2-1, with 9 bases that match TRBD2. CDR1 and CDR2 (germline): SGHVS, FNYEAQ. This CDR3 comprises 16 residues. In DNA, the CDR3 is TGTGCCAGCAGCCTAGCGGCGGGGGGGGGTTACAATGAGCAGTTCTTC. It specifies CASSLAAGGGYNEQFF.

This clone was counted a few times. The chain carries TRBV19 and TRBJ2-6; perhaps TRBD1 as D (6 bases). CDR1 is LNHDA, CDR2 SQIVND, per germline (reference sequence). The V gene lost 4 bases and the J gene lost 0 bases, with 10 bases spanning the gap. The CDR3 consists of 16 residues. The CDR3 nucleotides are TGTGCCAGTAGTAGGGACACTAACTCTGGGGCCAACGTCCTGACTTTC. Translation gives CASSRDTNSGANVLTF.

This clone was seen once. The chain couples TRBV7-2 to TRBJ2-5; 8 bases fit TRBD2. Trimming took 2 bases from V and 5 from J; bases not matched to a gene: 4. This CDR3 has 14 residues. In germline, CDR1 is SGHTA, CDR2 FQGNSA. CDR3 sequence: CASSLSGTSETQYF. The CDR3 DNA sequence: TGTGCCAGCAGCTTATCAGGGACTAGTGAGACCCAGTACTTC.